The 27 T cell receptor beta chains given below trace back to one sample, sequenced in a study of blood T cell repertoires in COVID-19. The protocol was immunoSEQ multiplex PCR, while the TCRdb copy is restricted to in-frame clones and leaves out a portion. The sample shows around 99,000 clones, approximately 88% of them seen only once. The sequenced sample was peripheral blood. These receptors were collected from a man over 45 with active or convalescent COVID-19.

The chain is built from TRBV15 and TRBJ1-4, with 9 nucleotides matching TRBD1. The CDR3 is 17 amino acids. CDR1 is LNHNV and CDR2 is YYDKDF in the germline V gene (reference sequence). V was clipped by 0 bases and J by 7 bases; unmatched bases: 9. This CDR3 reads CATSRDGLGQGFEKLFF. As DNA, the CDR3 is TGTGCCACCAGCAGAGATGGATTAGGACAGGGGTTTGAAAAACTGTTTTTT. Complete variable domain (other parts from reference TRBV15 and TRBJ1-4): DAMVIQNPRYQVTQFGKPVTLSCSQTLNHNVMYWYQQKSSQAPKLLFHYYDKDFNNEADTPDNFQSRRPNTSFCFLDIRSPGLGDTAMYLCATSRDGLGQGFEKLFFGSGTQLSVL.

The rearrangement joins TRBV6-2 or TRBV6-3 to TRBJ2-5; 13 positions agree with TRBD2. Unmatched junction bases numbered 6, after V lost 6 bases and J lost 2 bases. The CDR3 consists of 16 residues. Germline V gene sequence: CDR1 MNHEY, CDR2 SVGEGT. In nucleotides, the CDR3 is TGTGCCAGCAGCCAACAGGGACTAGCGGGGCAAGAGACCCAGTACTTC. This encodes CASSQQGLAGQETQYF.

The chain joins TRBV11-2 to TRBJ2-1; 8 positions match TRBD2. The CDR3 contains 15 residues. The V gene end was trimmed by 5 bases and the J gene end by 2 bases; junction bases not matched to a gene: 5. Germline lookup yields CDR1 SGHAT and CDR2 FQNNGV. CDR3 bases: TGTGCCAGCAGCCCGAGCGGGAGTGCCTACAATGAGCAGTTCTTC. As protein: CASSPSGSAYNEQFF.

The chain carries TRBV9 and TRBJ2-1; 13 positions agree with TRBD2. Germline V CDR1 and CDR2: SGDLS, YYNGEE. V dropped 4 bases and J dropped 8; count of bases not matched to a gene: 9. This CDR3 is built from 16 residues. The CDR3 protein is CASSPRTSGSLYEQFF. The CDR3 DNA reads as TGTGCCAGCAGCCCCCGGACTAGCGGGAGTCTCTATGAGCAGTTCTTC.

The chain joins TRBV2 to TRBJ1-5, with 9 bases that match TRBD1. Unmatched junction bases numbered 2, after V lost 3 bases and J lost 2 bases. The CDR3 contains 15 residues. Germline-derived CDR1 and CDR2 are SNHLY and FYNNEI. The CDR3 sequence is CASSDRTGGNQPQHF. As DNA, the CDR3 is TGTGCCAGCAGTGACCGGACAGGGGGCAATCAGCCCCAGCATTTT. The full variable domain, completed using reference TRBV2 and TRBJ1-5, is EPEVTQTPSHQVTQMGQEVILRCVPISNHLYFYWYRQILGQKVEFLVSFYNNEISEKSEIFDDQFSVERPDGSNFTLKIRSTKLEDSAMYFCASSDRTGGNQPQHFGDGTRLSIL.

The chain is built from TRBV7-2 and TRBJ2-7; TRBD2 agrees at 10 bases. Losses at the gene ends were 7 bases for V and 9 bases for J; bases not matched to a gene: 9. This CDR3 has 13 residues. Germline V lookup: CDR1 SGHTA, CDR2 FQGNSA. The CDR3 bases are TGTGCCAGCAAAGCTAGCGGGGGAAACGGGCAGTACTTC. Encoded protein: CASKASGGNGQYF.

The V and J genes are TRBV19 and TRBJ2-2, with a possible D match to TRBD2 (5 bases). This CDR3 has 14 amino acids. Per the germline V gene, CDR1 is LNHDA and CDR2 is SQIVND (reference sequence). Between the trimmed V and J ends, which lost 5 bases and 6 bases, there was a span of 13 bases. CDR3 in amino acids: CASSPERTAGELFF. The CDR3 nucleotides are TGTGCCAGTAGTCCCGAAAGGACTGCCGGGGAGCTGTTTTTT.

The V and J genes are TRBV3-1 (or the pseudogene TRBV3-2) and TRBJ2-4; 9 bases fit TRBD2. The germline V gene has CDR1 LGHDT and CDR2 YNNKEL (reference sequence). Unmatched junction bases numbered 4, after V lost 0 bases and J lost 1 base. The length of the CDR3 is 17 residues. CDR3 DNA: TGTGCCAGCAGCCAAGATCTCCTAGCGGGGGCCAAAAACATTCAGTACTTC. Translation gives CASSQDLLAGAKNIQYF.

This chain uses TRBV29-1 with TRBJ1-2; D uncertain. The germline V gene has CDR1 SQVTM and CDR2 ANQGSEA. The germline V and J ends were trimmed by 6 bases and 8 bases, with 10 bases remaining between them. The CDR3 covers 10 residues. The CDR3 DNA reads as TGCAGCGTGATGTCGGGGGGCTACACCTTC. Residues: CSVMSGGYTF. The full variable domain, with the rest looked up from reference TRBV29-1 and TRBJ1-2, is SAVISQKPSRDICQRGTSLTIQCQVDSQVTMMFWYRQQPGQSLTLIATANQGSEATYESGFVIDKFPISRPNLTFSTLTVSNMSPEDSSIYLCSVMSGGYTFGSGTRLTVV.

The chain is built from TRBV10-3 and TRBJ1-4; weak D call: TRBD1 (6 bases). Trimming stripped 5 bases from V and 6 bases from J, with 13 bases between. This CDR3 has 14 amino acids. Per germline, CDR1 ENHRY and CDR2 SYGVKD. This CDR3 is CAISSGEADEKLFF. The DNA of the CDR3 is TGTGCCATCAGTTCAGGGGAAGCGGATGAAAAACTGTTTTTT.

The gene calls are TRBV5-8 and TRBJ2-6; no clear D gene. This CDR3 region has 15 residues. Germline assignment: CDR1 SGHTS and CDR2 YDEGEE. V was trimmed by 5 bases and J by 4 bases, leaving 13 bases between them. This chain's CDR3 is CASSRFGLGANVLTF. The CDR3 bases are TGTGCCAGCAGTCGTTTCGGGTTAGGGGCCAACGTCCTGACTTTC. The full variable domain, with the rest looked up from reference TRBV5-8 and TRBJ2-6, is EAGVTQSPTHLIKTRGQQATLRCSPISGHTSVYWYQQALGLGLQFLLWYDEGEERNRGNFPPRFSGRQFPNYSSELNVNALELEDSALYLCASSRFGLGANVLTFGAGSRLTVL.

This clone occurred a few times. The V gene is TRBV7-8, the J gene TRBJ2-5, with a tentative D call TRBD2 (5 bases). The CDR3 runs 15 residues. Germline loops: CDR1 SGHVS, CDR2 FQNEAQ. Trimming removed 0 bases from V and 5 bases from J, with 13 bases in between. The CDR3 is CASSLALVRRETQYF. CDR3 nucleotides: TGTGCCAGCAGCTTAGCGCTAGTAAGGAGGGAGACCCAGTACTTC.

This clone was detected only a few times. The rearrangement joins TRBV5-8 to TRBJ1-1; D perhaps matches TRBD1 (6 bases). The CDR3 consists of 11 residues. CDR1 and CDR2 (germline): SGHTS, YDEGEE. Between the trimmed V and J ends, which lost 3 bases and 6 bases, there was a span of 6 bases. The CDR3 loop reads CASSSGAEAFF. The DNA of the CDR3 is TGTGCCAGCAGCTCAGGGGCTGAAGCTTTCTTT. The whole variable domain, filled in from reference TRBV5-8 and TRBJ1-1, reads EAGVTQSPTHLIKTRGQQATLRCSPISGHTSVYWYQQALGLGLQFLLWYDEGEERNRGNFPPRFSGRQFPNYSSELNVNALELEDSALYLCASSSGAEAFFGQGTRLTVV.

This clone has just one count. V gene TRBV7-8 combines with J gene TRBJ2-5; 10 bases are a match to TRBD2. Germline CDR1 SGHVS, CDR2 FQNEAQ. This CDR3 has 14 residues. The V and J ends lost 3 bases and 5 bases, in that order; junction bases with no gene match: 3. The CDR3 DNA is TGTGCCAGCAGCTTCGGGACTAGCGCGGAGACCCAGTACTTC. Residues: CASSFGTSAETQYF. The whole variable domain, remainder taken from reference TRBV7-8 and TRBJ2-5, is GAGVSQSPRYKVAKRGQDVALRCDPISGHVSLFWYQQALGQGPEFLTYFQNEAQLDKSGLPSDRFFAERPEGSVSTLKIQRTQQEDSAVYLCASSFGTSAETQYFGPGTRLLVL.

The table lists this clone with a count of one. The chain has TRBV7-2 and TRBJ2-1; a possible D gene is TRBD2 (5 bases). Trimming took 6 bases from V and 11 from J, leaving 14 bases between them. The CDR3 runs to 12 residues. Germline V gene sequence: CDR1 SGHTA, CDR2 FQGNSA. This CDR3 is CASSRWRQKQFF. The CDR3, as DNA: TGTGCCAGCAGTCGGTGGAGGCAGAAGCAGTTCTTC.

The rearrangement joins TRBV6-6 to TRBJ1-3; D is uncertain. Germline CDR1 reads MNHNY; CDR2 reads SVGAGI (reference sequence). This CDR3 is built from 15 residues. V was pared by 4 bases and J by 2 bases, with 12 bases between. CDR3 sequence: CASSSPVNAGNTIYF. CDR3 nucleotides: TGTGCCAGCAGTTCCCCGGTTAACGCTGGAAACACCATATATTTT.

The gene calls are TRBV15 and TRBJ1-5; 7 nucleotides agree with TRBD1. The germline CDR1 and CDR2 sequences are LNHNV and YYDKDF (reference sequence). The CDR3 runs to 14 residues. J lost 7 bases, V lost 1 base, and 4 bases had no gene match. As DNA, the CDR3 is TGTGCCACCAGCAGAGGACAGGGTAGACAGCCCCAGCATTTT. It codes for CATSRGQGRQPQHF.

The chain recombines TRBV7-9 with TRBJ2-1; no clear D. The CDR3 is made up of 14 amino acids. Looked up from germline, CDR1 is SEHNR and CDR2 is FQNEAQ (reference sequence). V lost 0 bases, J lost 6 bases, and 9 bases lay in between. CDR3 DNA: TGTGCCAGCAGCTTAGCGGGTGGGCTCAATGAGCAGTTCTTC. Translation: CASSLAGGLNEQFF. The full variable domain, in which reference TRBV7-9 and TRBJ2-1 provide the parts outside the CDR3, is DTGVSQNPRHKITKRGQNVTFRCDPISEHNRLYWYRQTLGQGPEFLTYFQNEAQLEKSRLLSDRFSAERPKGSFSTLEIQRTEQGDSAMYLCASSLAGGLNEQFFGPGTRLTVL.

The chain recombines TRBV5-6 with TRBJ2-6; TRBD2 might be the D (6 bases). Germline CDR1 SGHDT, CDR2 YYEEEE. This CDR3 comprises 17 residues. V lost 2 bases to trimming and J lost 4 bases, with 16 bases between them. The CDR3 loop is CASSLLEGVGGANVLTF. CDR3 in DNA: TGTGCCAGCAGCTTATTGGAGGGAGTCGGCGGGGCCAACGTCCTGACTTTC.

The chain combines TRBV7-9 with TRBJ2-3; weak D call: TRBD2 (5 bases). The V end was cut by 5 bases, the J end by 5 bases, with 17 bases between. This CDR3 contains 15 residues. Looked up from germline, CDR1 is SEHNR and CDR2 is FQNEAQ (reference sequence). CDR3 in DNA: TGTGCCAGCAGCCGTCTAGCACCCTTCGAAGATACGCAGTATTTT. Translating it yields CASSRLAPFEDTQYF.

The V and J genes are TRBV27 and TRBJ2-2, with TRBD2 matching 9 bases. CDR1 MNHEY and CDR2 SMNVEV come from the germline V gene (reference sequence). The CDR3 has 17 amino acids. Unmatched junction bases numbered 9, after V lost 2 bases and J lost 5 bases. The CDR3 DNA sequence: TGTGCCAGCAGTTTAATTTGGAGTAGCGGGAGAACCGGGGAGCTGTTTTTT. Protein sequence: CASSLIWSSGRTGELFF.

This clone was found a few times. The chain joins TRBV7-9 to TRBJ2-3; 11 bases match TRBD1. The germline V gene has CDR1 SEHNR and CDR2 FQNEAQ (reference sequence). This CDR3 comprises 15 residues. V trimming: 6 bases; J trimming: 6 bases; junction bases outside the gene matches: 8. DNA for the CDR3: TGTGCCAGCAGTTGGGACAGGGGGTTTACGGATACGCAGTATTTT. Its translation: CASSWDRGFTDTQYF.

This clone was seen more than once but under ten times. The rearrangement joins TRBV3-1 (or the pseudogene TRBV3-2) to TRBJ2-6, with 11 bases identical to TRBD1. V trimming: 5 bases; J trimming: 0 bases; junction bases outside the gene matches: 6. The CDR3 runs to 18 residues. CDR1 is LGHDT, CDR2 YNNKEL, per germline (reference sequence). CDR3 loop: CASSSRDRGGSGANVLTF. As DNA, the CDR3 is TGTGCCAGCAGCTCCCGGGACAGGGGGGGCTCTGGGGCCAACGTCCTGACTTTC.

The rearrangement joins TRBV27 to TRBJ2-3, with D possibly TRBD2 on 6 matching bases. CDR1 and CDR2 from the germline V gene are MNHEY and SMNVEV (reference sequence). Trimming cost V 3 bases and J 2 bases, with 15 bases left between them. The CDR3 has 16 residues. This CDR3 reads CASSLMGRIHTDTQYF. The CDR3, as DNA: TGTGCCAGCAGTTTGATGGGGAGGATCCACACAGATACGCAGTATTTT.

The chain has TRBV1 and TRBJ1-2; the table's D gene call, TRBD1, was not cross checked with the DNA. TRBV1 is assigned pseudogene status. This CDR3 is 17 amino acids long. The CDR3 bases are TGCACCAGCAGCCAAGATCGCAGGGGGCGCAGACTCTATGGCTACACCTTC. Residues: CTSSQDRRGRRLYGYTF.

This chain connects TRBV28 to TRBJ1-2; D remains ambiguous. There are 13 residues in the CDR3. The V gene lost 8 bases and the J gene lost 0 bases, with 10 bases spanning the gap. Germline-derived CDR1 and CDR2 are MDHEN and SYDVKM. Here the CDR3 reads CASGGSPNYGYTF. The DNA of the CDR3 is TGTGCCAGCGGAGGGAGCCCTAACTATGGCTACACCTTC.

The count of this clone is one. This chain links TRBV1 with TRBJ1-5; the table calls TRBD1, which could not be checked here. TRBV1 is reported as a pseudogene. The CDR3 spans 15 residues. CDR3 nucleotide sequence: TGCACCAGCAGCCAAGATCAGGGTACGCATCAGCCCCAGCATTTT. Its translation: CTSSQDQGTHQPQHF.